The 16 T cell receptor beta chains given below trace back to one sample, sequenced in a study of cytomegalovirus exposure and HLA in healthy donors. Amplification used 60 Vbeta primers and 13 Jbeta primers. Data came from immunoSEQ multiplex PCR; TCRdb stores just in-frame clones and leaves some out. The data contain some 190,000 clones, 75% to 85% of them singletons. The sequencing input was PBMCs. All receptors derive from a man between 18 and 35 years old in good health and CMV-seronegative.

The rearrangement uses TRBV19 and TRBJ2-1; a possible D gene is TRBD2 (6 bases). Deletions cut 6 bases from V and 8 bases from J, with 14 bases between. Germline CDR1 and CDR2: LNHDA and SQIVND (reference sequence). This CDR3 has 13 amino acids. The chain's CDR3 is CASRRDSWDEQFF. The CDR3 DNA reads as TGTGCCAGTAGAAGGGACTCATGGGATGAGCAGTTCTTC.

A single count supports this clone. The J gene is TRBJ2-3, the V gene TRBV2; a weak D match, TRBD2 (6 bases). This CDR3 has 13 residues. The V end lost 5 bases, the J end lost 2 bases, and 8 bases lay between the germline ends. In germline, CDR1 is SNHLY, CDR2 FYNNEI. As DNA, the CDR3 is TGTGCCAGCAGTCGGGACTTCACAGATACGCAGTATTTT. It encodes CASSRDFTDTQYF.

This clone was observed a handful of times. The chain combines TRBV25-1 with TRBJ2-1; 8 bases fit TRBD2. V shed 6 bases, J shed 4 bases, and the junction held 2 bases outside the gene matches. The CDR3 sequence is 13 residues long. CDR1 is MGHDK and CDR2 is SYGVNS in the germline V gene. For the CDR3, the DNA is TGTGCCAGCAGACTAGCGGCTTACAATGAGCAGTTCTTC. It translates to CASRLAAYNEQFF.

The V call is TRBV7-9, the J call TRBJ2-7; TRBD2 is a possible D gene (5 bases). The CDR3 covers 14 residues. Germline assignment: CDR1 SEHNR and CDR2 FQNEAQ (reference sequence). V dropped 5 bases and J dropped 3 bases, with 14 bases sitting between them. The CDR3 here is CASSPGLVHYEQYF. The DNA of the CDR3 is TGTGCCAGCAGCCCCGGACTGGTCCACTACGAGCAGTACTTC.

This clone was seen a handful of times. The V call is TRBV19, the J call TRBJ2-5; 12 nucleotides line up with TRBD1. This CDR3 is built from 14 residues. Germline CDR1 LNHDA, CDR2 SQIVND (reference sequence). Trimming at V came to 10 bases and at J to 3 bases, leaving 6 bases not matched to a gene. The DNA for the CDR3 is TGTGCCACTCGGGACAGGGGGCAGAAAGAGACCCAGTACTTC. This gives the protein CATRDRGQKETQYF.

The rearrangement uses TRBV7-9 and TRBJ2-7; TRBD1 agrees at 9 bases. This CDR3 is built from 16 residues. After removal of 7 bases from V and 3 bases from J, the junction contained 13 bases not matched to a gene. Germline V gives CDR1 SEHNR, CDR2 FQNEAQ (reference sequence). CDR3 sequence: CASNPKAGQGNYEQYF. DNA of the CDR3: TGTGCCAGCAACCCAAAGGCTGGACAGGGGAACTACGAGCAGTACTTC.

This clone was counted between two and nine times. This chain connects TRBV2 to TRBJ2-1; no clear D. The germline V and J ends were trimmed by 8 bases and 6 bases, with 8 bases remaining between them. Germline V lookup: CDR1 SNHLY, CDR2 FYNNEI. CDR3 length: 11 amino acids. CDR3 sequence reads: CASLNSNEQFF. The CDR3 region has the DNA TGTGCCAGCTTAAATTCCAATGAGCAGTTCTTC.

V usage is TRBV7-9 and J usage is TRBJ1-1; tentatively, D is TRBD1 (5 bases). This CDR3 has 15 residues. CDR1 is SEHNR and CDR2 is FQNEAQ in the germline V gene (reference sequence). V shed 5 bases and J shed 8 bases, with 21 bases lying between them. In DNA, the CDR3 is TGTGCCAGCAGCGGAAGCGGGGGGATGTTCACCGAAGCTTTCTTT. Encoded protein: CASSGSGGMFTEAFF.

This clone was detected only once. The chain couples TRBV6-5 to TRBJ2-4, with no clear D. Germline loops: CDR1 MNHEY, CDR2 SVGAGI. This CDR3 has 16 amino acids. Trimming left V 0 bases short and J 0 bases short, with 9 bases between. CDR3 DNA sequence: TGTGCCAGCAGTTACTCTTTCGTCGGAGCCAAAAACATTCAGTACTTC. Its translation: CASSYSFVGAKNIQYF.

V gene TRBV11-2 combines with J gene TRBJ1-1; TRBD1 matches at 7 bases. V gave up 7 bases and J gave up 3 bases; unmatched junction bases: 11. The CDR3 has 15 residues. In germline, CDR1 is SGHAT, CDR2 FQNNGV. The CDR3 is CASTEGGGGYTEAFF. CDR3 coding DNA: TGTGCCAGCACCGAAGGGGGCGGAGGGTACACTGAAGCTTTCTTT.

The rearrangement links TRBV5-1 to TRBJ2-7, with a possible D match to TRBD1 (5 bases). Deletions cut 2 bases from V and 10 bases from J, with 13 bases between. Germline V CDR1 and CDR2: SGHRS, YFSETQ. The CDR3 covers 12 residues. The CDR3 nucleotides are TGCGCCAGCAGCTTTCTTGGACAAGCCCAGTACTTC. Translation gives CASSFLGQAQYF. Looking up the rest from reference TRBV5-1 and TRBJ2-7 gives the full variable domain: KAGVTQTPRYLIKTRGQQVTLSCSPISGHRSVSWYQQTPGQGLQFLFEYFSETQRNKGNFPGRFSGRQFSNSRSEMNVSTLELGDSALYLCASSFLGQAQYFGPGTRLTVT.

This clone has only one observation. One end of the junction varies from germline; a read error may be responsible. The V gene is TRBV28, the J gene TRBJ1-2; no clear D gene. This CDR3 contains 10 residues. Germline CDR1 and CDR2: MDHEN and SYDVKM. CDR3 sequence reads: CASSSFYPTF. Here the CDR3 DNA reads TGTGCCAGCAGTTCCTTTTATCCTACTTTT.

This clone has only a few counts. This rearrangement joins TRBV27 to TRBJ1-1; no clear D gene. The CDR3 has 13 residues. V lost 3 bases and J lost 0, with 5 bases in between. Germline V CDR1 and CDR2: MNHEY, SMNVEV (reference sequence). The CDR3 loop reads CASSLSVNTEAFF. The CDR3 DNA follows: TGTGCCAGCAGTTTGTCAGTGAACACTGAAGCTTTCTTT.

The rearrangement joins TRBV25-1 to TRBJ1-1, with D maybe TRBD1 (5 bases). V was clipped by 5 bases and J by 4 bases, with 8 bases between them. This CDR3 is 12 amino acids long. Germline loops: CDR1 MGHDK, CDR2 SYGVNS. The CDR3 nucleotides are TGTGCCAGCAGTCGCCAGGGCACTGAAGCTTTCTTT. This encodes CASSRQGTEAFF.

V and J are TRBV5-6 and TRBJ2-3; TRBD1 agrees at 10 bases. Unmatched junction bases numbered 6, after V lost 7 bases and J lost 7 bases. This CDR3 region has 13 residues. CDR1 is SGHDT and CDR2 is YYEEEE in the germline V gene. The CDR3 DNA reads as TGTGCCAGCGCGGACAGGGGGGTGAATACGCAGTATTTT. It is translated as CASADRGVNTQYF.

In this sample, this clone turned up once. The rearrangement uses TRBV7-2 and TRBJ2-5; D is perhaps TRBD2 (5 bases). CDR1 is SGHTA, CDR2 FQGNSA, per germline. CDR3 length equals 13 residues. Trimming stripped 7 bases from V and 5 bases from J, with 14 bases between. CDR3 coding DNA: TGTGCCAGCACCCCTAGCCCCCCGGAGACCCAGTACTTC. This gives the protein CASTPSPPETQYF.